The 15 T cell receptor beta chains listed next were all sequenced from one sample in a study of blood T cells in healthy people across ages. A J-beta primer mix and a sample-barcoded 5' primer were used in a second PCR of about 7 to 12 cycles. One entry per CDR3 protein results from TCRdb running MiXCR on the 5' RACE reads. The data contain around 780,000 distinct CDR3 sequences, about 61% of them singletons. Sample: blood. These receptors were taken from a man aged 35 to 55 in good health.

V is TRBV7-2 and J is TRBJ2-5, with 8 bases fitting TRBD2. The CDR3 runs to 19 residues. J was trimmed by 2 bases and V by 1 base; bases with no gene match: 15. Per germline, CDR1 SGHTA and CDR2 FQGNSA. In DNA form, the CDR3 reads TGTGCCAGCAGCTTAGTACCAGTGGGTGGAGCGGGGGCACAAGAGACCCAGTACTTC. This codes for CASSLVPVGGAGAQETQYF.

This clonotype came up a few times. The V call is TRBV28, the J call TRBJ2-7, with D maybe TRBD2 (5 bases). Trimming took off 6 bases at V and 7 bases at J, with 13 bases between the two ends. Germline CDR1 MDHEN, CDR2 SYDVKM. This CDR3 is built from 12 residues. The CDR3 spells CASSQTRREQYF. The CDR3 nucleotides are TGTGCCAGCAGCCAGACCAGGAGGGAGCAGTACTTC.

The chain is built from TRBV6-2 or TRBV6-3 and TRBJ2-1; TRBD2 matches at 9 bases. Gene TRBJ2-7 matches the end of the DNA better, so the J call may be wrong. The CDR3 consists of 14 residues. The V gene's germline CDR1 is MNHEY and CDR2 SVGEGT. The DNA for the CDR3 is TGTGCCAGCAGTTACTCGACTAGCGGCTACGAGCAGTACTTC. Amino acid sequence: CASSYSTSGYEQYF.

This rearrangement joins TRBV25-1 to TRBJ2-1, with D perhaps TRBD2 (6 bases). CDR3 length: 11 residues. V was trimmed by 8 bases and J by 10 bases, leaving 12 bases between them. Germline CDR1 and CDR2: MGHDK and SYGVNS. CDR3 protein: CASGVGREQFF. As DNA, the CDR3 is TGTGCCAGCGGGGTCGGGAGAGAGCAGTTCTTC. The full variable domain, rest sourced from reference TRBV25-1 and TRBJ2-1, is EADIYQTPRYLVIGTGKKITLECSQTMGHDKMYWYQQDPGMELHLIHYSYGVNSTEKGDLSSESTVSRIRTEHFPLTLESARPSHTSQYLCASGVGREQFFGPGTRLTVL.

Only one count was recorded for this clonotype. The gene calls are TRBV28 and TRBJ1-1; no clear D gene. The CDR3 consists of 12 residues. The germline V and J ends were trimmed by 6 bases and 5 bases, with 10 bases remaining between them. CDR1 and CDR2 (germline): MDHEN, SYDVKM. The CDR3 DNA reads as TGTGCCAGCAGACTCCCAGGTACTGAAGCTTTCTTT. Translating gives CASRLPGTEAFF.

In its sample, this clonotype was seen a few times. CDR3 protein: CASSARAGTEAFF. For the CDR3, the DNA is TGTGCCAGCAGTGCCCGGGCGGGTACTGAAGCTTTCTTT. V and J are TRBV7-9 and TRBJ1-1; unclear D gene. CDR3 length: 13 residues. Germline CDR1 is SEHNR and CDR2 is FQNEAQ (reference sequence). The V and J ends lost 6 bases and 5 bases respectively, with 13 bases between them.

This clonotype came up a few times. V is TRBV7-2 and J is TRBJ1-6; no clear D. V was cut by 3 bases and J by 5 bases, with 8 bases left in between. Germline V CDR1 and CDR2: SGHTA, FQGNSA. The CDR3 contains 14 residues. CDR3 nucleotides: TGTGCCAGCAGCTTGTTGAGCAATAATTCACCCCTCCACTTT. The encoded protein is CASSLLSNNSPLHF.

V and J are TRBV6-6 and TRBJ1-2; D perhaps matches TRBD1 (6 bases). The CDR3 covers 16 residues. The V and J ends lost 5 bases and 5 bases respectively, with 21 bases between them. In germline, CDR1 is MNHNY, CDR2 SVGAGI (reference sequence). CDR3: CASSRAHVEGGYGYTF. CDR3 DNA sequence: TGTGCCAGCAGTCGGGCGCATGTCGAGGGGGGATATGGCTACACCTTC.

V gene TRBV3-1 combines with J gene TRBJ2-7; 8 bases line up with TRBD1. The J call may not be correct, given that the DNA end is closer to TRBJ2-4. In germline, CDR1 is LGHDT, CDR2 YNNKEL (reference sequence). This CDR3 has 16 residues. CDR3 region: CASSQDQSGGENIQYF. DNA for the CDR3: TGTGCCAGCAGCCAAGATCAGTCAGGGGGCGAAAACATTCAGTACTTC.

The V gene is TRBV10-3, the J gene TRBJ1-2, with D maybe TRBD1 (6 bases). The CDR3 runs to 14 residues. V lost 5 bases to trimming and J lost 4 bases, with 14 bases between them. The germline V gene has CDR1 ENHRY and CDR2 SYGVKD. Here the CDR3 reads CAISPQGGGYGYTF. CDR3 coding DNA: TGTGCCATCAGTCCCCAGGGAGGGGGCTATGGCTACACCTTC.

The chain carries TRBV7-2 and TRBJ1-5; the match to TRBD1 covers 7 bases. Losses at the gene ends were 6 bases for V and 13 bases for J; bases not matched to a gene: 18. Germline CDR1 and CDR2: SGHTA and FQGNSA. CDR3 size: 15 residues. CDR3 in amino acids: CASSLETGLESAQHF. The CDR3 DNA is TGTGCCAGCAGTCTTGAGACAGGGCTTGAATCAGCTCAGCATTTT.

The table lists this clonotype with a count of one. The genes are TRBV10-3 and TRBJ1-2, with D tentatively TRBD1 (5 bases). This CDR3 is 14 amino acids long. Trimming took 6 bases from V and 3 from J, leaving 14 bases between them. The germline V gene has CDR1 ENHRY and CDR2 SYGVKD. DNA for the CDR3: TGTGCCATCAGGCGGACACCACGGGACTATGGCTACACCTTC. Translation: CAIRRTPRDYGYTF.

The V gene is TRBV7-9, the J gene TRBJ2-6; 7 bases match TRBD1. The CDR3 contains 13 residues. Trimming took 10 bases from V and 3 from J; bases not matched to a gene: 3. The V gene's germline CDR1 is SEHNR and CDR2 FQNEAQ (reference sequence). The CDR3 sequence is CATTGVGANVLTF. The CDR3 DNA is TGTGCCACCACAGGGGTTGGGGCCAACGTCCTGACTTTC.

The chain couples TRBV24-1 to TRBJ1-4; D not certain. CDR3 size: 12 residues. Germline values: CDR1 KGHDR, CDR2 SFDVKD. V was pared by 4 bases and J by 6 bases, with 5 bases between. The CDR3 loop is CATSDPDEKLFF. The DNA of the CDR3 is TGTGCCACCAGTGACCCCGATGAAAAACTGTTTTTT.

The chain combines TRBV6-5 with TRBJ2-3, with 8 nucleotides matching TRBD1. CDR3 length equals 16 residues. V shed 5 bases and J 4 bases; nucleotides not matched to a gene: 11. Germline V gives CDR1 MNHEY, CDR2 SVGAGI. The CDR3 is CASSGYGQGLPDTQYF. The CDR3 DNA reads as TGTGCCAGCAGTGGATACGGACAGGGCCTTCCAGATACGCAGTATTTT.